This is a list of T cell receptor beta chains from one sample in a study of cytomegalovirus exposure and HLA in healthy donors. Here immunoSEQ multiplex PCR was the method, and the copy in TCRdb shows in-frame clones only, minus some. The sample's table shows about 130,000 clones. The sequenced sample was PBMCs. The receptor set was obtained from a woman between 40 and 55 years old in good health and CMV-seronegative. Each CDR3 is given with its conserved first and last residue. The D gene is left open where the match is weak.

j_call: TRBJ1-6; d_call: TRBD1; v_call: TRBV28; cdr3_aa: CATIDRGNSPLHF; cdr3_nt: TGTGCCACCATTGACAGGGGTAATTCACCCCTCCACTTT
j_call: TRBJ1-2; d_call: TRBD1; v_call: TRBV15; cdr3_aa: CATSRVADRDGYTF; cdr3_nt: TGTGCCACCAGCAGAGTTGCGGACAGGGATGGCTACACCTTC
j_call: TRBJ2-3; d_call: -; v_call: TRBV7-2; cdr3_aa: CASSPQGSDTGTQYF; cdr3_nt: TGTGCCAGCAGCCCCCAGGGCTCGGATACGGGTACGCAGTATTTT
j_call: TRBJ2-1; d_call: -; v_call: TRBV11-2; cdr3_aa: CASSLVNGHNEQFF; cdr3_nt: TGTGCCAGCAGCTTAGTTAATGGCCACAATGAGCAGTTCTTC
j_call: TRBJ1-5; d_call: -; v_call: TRBV7-6; cdr3_aa: CASSLVGGSNQPQHF; cdr3_nt: TGTGCCAGCAGCTTAGTAGGCGGTAGCAATCAGCCCCAGCATTTT
j_call: TRBJ2-3; d_call: TRBD1; v_call: TRBV7-9; cdr3_aa: CASSLGRTGLADTQYF; cdr3_nt: TGTGCCAGCAGCTTAGGCAGGACAGGTCTTGCGGATACGCAGTATTTT
j_call: TRBJ2-2; d_call: -; v_call: TRBV6-4; cdr3_aa: CASSGADTGELFF; cdr3_nt: TGTGCCAGCAGTGGCGCTGACACCGGGGAGCTGTTTTTT
j_call: TRBJ2-3; d_call: -; v_call: TRBV7-8; cdr3_aa: CASSTTSTDTQYF; cdr3_nt: TGTGCCAGCTCAACTACCTCCACAGATACGCAGTATTTT
j_call: TRBJ1-1; d_call: TRBD1; v_call: TRBV19; cdr3_aa: CASSKGQLNTEAFF; cdr3_nt: TGTGCCAGTAGTAAGGGACAGTTGAACACTGAAGCTTTCTTT
j_call: TRBJ1-1; d_call: TRBD1; v_call: TRBV5-1; cdr3_aa: CASSSRTGGVGTEAFF; cdr3_nt: TGCGCCAGCAGCTCTAGGACAGGGGGCGTCGGGACTGAAGCTTTCTTT
j_call: TRBJ1-4; d_call: -; v_call: TRBV18; cdr3_aa: CASSTHLYEKLFF; cdr3_nt: TGTGCCAGCTCAACCCACCTATATGAAAAACTGTTTTTT
j_call: TRBJ1-1; d_call: TRBD1; v_call: TRBV15; cdr3_aa: CATSRDYQGGAFF; cdr3_nt: TGTGCCACCAGCAGAGATTACCAGGGGGGAGCTTTCTTT
j_call: TRBJ1-1; d_call: -; v_call: TRBV7-3; cdr3_aa: CASSSLAGTEAFF; cdr3_nt: TGTGCCAGCAGCTCCCTCGCGGGAACTGAAGCTTTCTTT
j_call: TRBJ1-2; d_call: -; v_call: TRBV28; cdr3_aa: CASISDLTGSYGYTF; cdr3_nt: TGTGCCAGCATCTCAGATCTAACAGGGTCCTATGGCTACACCTTC
j_call: TRBJ2-3; d_call: -; v_call: TRBV6-1; cdr3_aa: CAGRGADTQYF; cdr3_nt: TGTGCCGGCCGAGGAGCCGATACGCAGTATTTT
j_call: TRBJ2-7; d_call: -; v_call: TRBV11-3; cdr3_aa: CASSPGGSYEQYF; cdr3_nt: TGTGCCAGCAGTCCCGGTGGGAGCTACGAGCAGTACTTC
j_call: TRBJ1-3; d_call: -; v_call: TRBV10-3; cdr3_aa: CAISGQSISGNTIYF; cdr3_nt: TGTGCCATCAGTGGACAGTCCATCTCTGGAAACACCATATATTTT
j_call: TRBJ1-4; d_call: TRBD1; v_call: TRBV5-5; cdr3_aa: CASSFNRGLGEKLFF; cdr3_nt: TGTGCCAGCAGCTTCAACAGGGGGCTCGGTGAAAAACTGTTTTTT
j_call: TRBJ1-2; d_call: -; v_call: TRBV4-3; cdr3_aa: CASSQVLGGRGYTF; cdr3_nt: TGCGCCAGCAGCCAAGTCCTTGGGGGCAGAGGCTACACCTTC
j_call: TRBJ2-7; d_call: TRBD1; v_call: TRBV11-3; cdr3_aa: CASSTRDSAGEQYF; cdr3_nt: TGTGCCAGCAGCACCCGGGACAGCGCGGGCGAGCAGTACTTC
j_call: TRBJ1-2; d_call: -; v_call: TRBV4-3; cdr3_aa: CASSQDGTTFNGYTF; cdr3_nt: TGCGCCAGCAGCCAGGACGGGACAACATTTAATGGCTACACCTTC
j_call: TRBJ1-1; d_call: TRBD1; v_call: TRBV5-4; cdr3_aa: CASSLVYRGPNTEAFF; cdr3_nt: TGTGCCAGCAGCTTGGTTTACAGGGGGCCAAACACTGAAGCTTTCTTT
j_call: TRBJ2-6; d_call: -; v_call: TRBV5-8; cdr3_aa: CASSFGNSGANVLTF; cdr3_nt: TGTGCCAGCAGCTTCGGTAACTCTGGGGCCAACGTCCTGACTTTC
j_call: TRBJ1-1; d_call: TRBD1; v_call: TRBV5-6; cdr3_aa: CASSYDRGRKAFF; cdr3_nt: TGTGCCAGCAGCTACGACAGGGGGCGGAAAGCTTTCTTT
j_call: TRBJ1-4; d_call: -; v_call: TRBV29-1; cdr3_aa: CSALFFTNEKLFF; cdr3_nt: TGCAGCGCTCTGTTCTTTACTAATGAAAAACTGTTTTTT
j_call: TRBJ1-1; d_call: -; v_call: TRBV11-2; cdr3_aa: CASMAGFAEAFF; cdr3_nt: TGTGCCAGCATGGCGGGGTTCGCTGAAGCTTTCTTT
j_call: TRBJ2-3; d_call: TRBD2; v_call: TRBV19; cdr3_aa: CASSTQAGGPSDTQYF; cdr3_nt: TGTGCCAGTAGTACCCAGGCGGGGGGGCCATCGGATACGCAGTATTTT
j_call: TRBJ2-3; d_call: TRBD1; v_call: TRBV6-6; cdr3_aa: CASTVQGASTDTQYF; cdr3_nt: TGTGCCAGCACCGTACAGGGGGCAAGCACAGATACGCAGTATTTT
j_call: TRBJ1-2; d_call: -; v_call: TRBV5-1; cdr3_aa: CASSLSSRGGNGYTF; cdr3_nt: TGCGCCAGCAGCTTGAGTAGCCGGGGAGGAAATGGCTACACCTTC
j_call: TRBJ1-6; d_call: -; v_call: TRBV7-3; cdr3_aa: CASSLRQNSPLHF; cdr3_nt: TGTGCCAGCAGCTTAAGGCAAAATTCACCCCTCCACTTT
j_call: TRBJ2-5; d_call: TRBD2; v_call: TRBV7-2; cdr3_aa: CASSLALAAQETQYF; cdr3_nt: TGTGCCAGCAGCTTAGCCCTAGCGGCACAAGAGACCCAGTACTTC
j_call: TRBJ1-5; d_call: -; v_call: TRBV6-5; cdr3_aa: CASSYRVEQSQPQHF; cdr3_nt: TGTGCCAGCAGTTACCGGGTAGAGCAAAGTCAGCCCCAGCATTTT
j_call: TRBJ1-5; d_call: TRBD1; v_call: TRBV7-8; cdr3_aa: CASSEGQAVQHF; cdr3_nt: TGTGCCAGCAGCGAAGGACAGGCGGTCCAGCATTTT
j_call: TRBJ1-2; d_call: TRBD1; v_call: TRBV28; cdr3_aa: CAITSPLQGDYGYTF; cdr3_nt: TGTGCCATTACGTCCCCTCTGCAGGGGGACTATGGCTACACCTTC
j_call: TRBJ2-3; d_call: -; v_call: TRBV10-3; cdr3_aa: CAISVGGRITDTQYF; cdr3_nt: TGTGCCATCAGTGTGGGGGGACGGATCACAGATACGCAGTATTTT
j_call: TRBJ2-7; d_call: TRBD1; v_call: TRBV6-1; cdr3_aa: CASSDYRGRFGEQYF; cdr3_nt: TGTGCCAGCAGTGATTACAGGGGGAGGTTTGGAGAGCAGTACTTC
j_call: TRBJ2-7; d_call: TRBD2; v_call: TRBV5-1; cdr3_aa: CASSLAPAGGSYEQYF; cdr3_nt: TGCGCCAGCAGCTTGGCACCAGCGGGGGGCTCCTACGAGCAGTACTTC
j_call: TRBJ1-5; d_call: -; v_call: TRBV6-6; cdr3_aa: CASSREDQPQHF; cdr3_nt: TGTGCCAGCAGCCGGGAGGATCAGCCCCAGCATTTT
j_call: TRBJ1-1; d_call: TRBD1; v_call: TRBV7-8; cdr3_aa: CASSPDRGRTEAFF; cdr3_nt: TGTGCCAGCAGCCCGGACAGGGGGAGGACTGAAGCTTTCTTT
j_call: TRBJ1-2; d_call: -; v_call: TRBV5-4; cdr3_aa: CASSLGQMRSYGYTF; cdr3_nt: TGTGCCAGCAGCTTGGGTCAGATGCGGAGCTATGGCTACACCTTC
j_call: TRBJ1-2; d_call: -; v_call: TRBV2; cdr3_aa: CASSLTAQSNYGYTF; cdr3_nt: TGTGCCAGCAGTTTGACAGCGCAGTCTAACTATGGCTACACCTTC
j_call: TRBJ2-5; d_call: -; v_call: TRBV4-2; cdr3_aa: CASSQEVRGYQETQYF; cdr3_nt: TGTGCCAGCAGCCAAGAGGTCAGGGGCTACCAAGAGACCCAGTACTTC
j_call: TRBJ1-5; d_call: -; v_call: TRBV28; cdr3_aa: CASSPSESNQPQHF; cdr3_nt: TGTGCCAGCAGTCCTAGTGAGAGCAATCAGCCCCAGCATTTT
j_call: TRBJ1-1; d_call: TRBD1; v_call: TRBV7-3; cdr3_aa: CASSFAGTANTEAFF; cdr3_nt: TGTGCCAGCAGCTTCGCAGGGACAGCGAACACTGAAGCTTTCTTT
j_call: TRBJ1-4; d_call: -; v_call: TRBV18; cdr3_aa: CASSSSGAGEKLFF; cdr3_nt: TGTGCCAGCTCATCGTCAGGGGCCGGCGAAAAACTGTTTTTT
j_call: TRBJ2-5; d_call: -; v_call: TRBV18; cdr3_aa: CASSPTVQETQYF; cdr3_nt: TGTGCCAGCTCACCAACAGTCCAAGAGACCCAGTACTTC
j_call: TRBJ2-5; d_call: TRBD1; v_call: TRBV27; cdr3_aa: CASSLSRDRGLRTQYF; cdr3_nt: TGTGCCAGCAGTTTATCAAGGGACAGGGGGCTGAGGACCCAGTACTTC
j_call: TRBJ2-1; d_call: -; v_call: TRBV5-1; cdr3_aa: CASKGQGMLNEQFF; cdr3_nt: TGCGCCAGCAAGGGGCAGGGTATGTTGAATGAGCAGTTCTTC
j_call: TRBJ1-6; d_call: -; v_call: TRBV27; cdr3_aa: CASLGSYNSPLHF; cdr3_nt: TGTGCCAGCCTCGGGTCCTATAATTCACCCCTCCACTTT
j_call: TRBJ1-6; d_call: TRBD1; v_call: TRBV10-3; cdr3_aa: CAISESGTGGGQNSPLHF; cdr3_nt: TGTGCCATCAGTGAGTCCGGGACAGGGGGCGGGCAGAATTCACCCCTCCACTTT
j_call: TRBJ1-2; d_call: -; v_call: TRBV6-1; cdr3_aa: CASSEVENYGYTF; cdr3_nt: TGTGCCAGCAGTGAAGTAGAAAACTATGGCTACACCTTC
j_call: TRBJ1-1; d_call: TRBD1; v_call: TRBV19; cdr3_aa: CASTLLPAGGTEAFF; cdr3_nt: TGTGCCAGTACCCTCCTCCCCGCAGGGGGAACTGAAGCTTTCTTT
j_call: TRBJ2-1; d_call: TRBD1; v_call: TRBV7-2; cdr3_aa: CASSLSWTGYEQFF; cdr3_nt: TGTGCCAGCAGCTTATCATGGACAGGGTATGAGCAGTTCTTC
j_call: TRBJ1-5; d_call: -; v_call: TRBV7-6; cdr3_aa: CASSLGPRGSQPQHF; cdr3_nt: TGTGCCAGCAGCCTAGGGCCCAGGGGCAGTCAGCCCCAGCATTTT
j_call: TRBJ1-5; d_call: TRBD1; v_call: TRBV6-1; cdr3_aa: CASSTLTGYNQPQHF; cdr3_nt: TGTGCCAGCAGCACACTGACAGGGTACAATCAGCCCCAGCATTTT